One and the same sample provided the 20 T cell receptor beta chains below, sequenced in a study of blood T cells in healthy people across ages. Combining a sample-barcoded 5' primer with a J-beta primer mix, a second PCR ran for roughly 7 to 12 cycles. MiXCR was run by TCRdb on the 5' RACE reads, yielding one entry per CDR3 protein. The data show fewer than 2,000,000 distinct CDR3 sequences, 30% to 35% seen once. The source material was blood. Source of these receptors: a woman aged 25 to 39 in good health.

This clonotype was counted between two and nine times. This chain links TRBV5-5 with TRBJ2-7; maybe TRBD1 (5 bases). Germline V lookup: CDR1 SGHKS, CDR2 YYEKEE (reference sequence). The CDR3 loop spans 13 amino acids. Trimming took 3 bases from V and 4 from J, leaving 11 bases between them. CDR3 residues: CASSSFPGYEQYF. The CDR3, as DNA: TGTGCCAGCAGCTCCTTTCCAGGGTACGAGCAGTACTTC.

The rearrangement joins TRBV5-6 to TRBJ1-1; D is unclear. V was shortened by 2 bases and J by 4 bases, with 15 bases between the two germline ends. The CDR3 has 15 residues. Germline V gene lookup returns CDR1 SGHDT and CDR2 YYEEEE. The CDR3 sequence: CASSLNVGMVTEAFF. DNA of the CDR3: TGTGCCAGCAGCTTAAATGTGGGGATGGTCACTGAAGCTTTCTTT.

The V call is TRBV27, the J call TRBJ1-2; 7 bases match TRBD1. This CDR3 region has 16 residues. V lost 4 bases to trimming and J lost 1 base; unmatched junction nucleotides: 9. Germline CDR1 reads MNHEY; CDR2 reads SMNVEV (reference sequence). CDR3 bases: TGTGCCAGCAGTTCAACCTTTGGGACAGATAACTATGGCTACACCTTC. This codes for CASSSTFGTDNYGYTF.

Notes on this clonotype: An end of the junction differs from the germline gene, which may be a read error. The chain uses TRBV7-8 and TRBJ1-2; D perhaps matches TRBD1 (5 bases). Per the germline V gene, CDR1 is SGHVS and CDR2 is FQNEAQ. This CDR3 contains 14 residues. The CDR3 spells CTSSLRTTNYGYTF. The CDR3 DNA is TGTACCAGCAGCTTACGGACAACAAACTATGGCTACACCTTC.

As to this clonotype: A clone one base away is much larger, so this may be a read error. J is TRBJ2-7 and V is TRBV7-2; 14 bases agree with TRBD2. Matching the DNA end better, TRBJ2-5 makes the J call doubtful. Germline CDR1 is SGHTA and CDR2 is FQGNSA. The CDR3 has 15 amino acids. The CDR3 protein is CTSSVGTSGGETQYF. The CDR3 DNA reads as TGTACCAGCAGCGTCGGGACTAGCGGGGGAGAGACCCAGTACTTC.

This clonotype came up a few times. The V gene is TRBV2, the J gene TRBJ2-1, with D possibly being TRBD1 (5 bases). CDR1 and CDR2 (germline): SNHLY, FYNNEI. This CDR3 region has 13 residues. Deletions cut 6 bases from V and 8 bases from J, with 14 bases between. CDR3 in amino acids: CASRDGRADEQFF. CDR3 bases: TGTGCCAGCAGAGATGGCAGGGCGGATGAGCAGTTCTTC.

The genes are TRBV15 and TRBJ2-1; D unresolved. With 4 bases removed from V and 10 bases from J, the gap between germline ends came to 14 bases. Germline CDR1 is LNHNV and CDR2 is YYDKDF (reference sequence). There are 13 residues in the CDR3. CDR3 protein: CATSIIEYQEQFF. The CDR3 nucleotides are TGTGCCACCAGCATCATTGAGTATCAGGAGCAGTTCTTC.

The chain couples TRBV7-2 to TRBJ2-1, with 12 bases that match TRBD1. Unmatched junction bases numbered 11, after V lost 4 bases and J lost 10 bases. The germline gives CDR1 SGHTA, CDR2 FQGNSA. The CDR3 has 16 amino acids. Here the CDR3 reads CASSSRSGQGAWEQFF. The CDR3 bases are TGTGCCAGCAGCTCAAGGTCGGGACAGGGGGCATGGGAGCAGTTCTTC.

For this clonotype: A much larger clone is a single base away; this may be a read error. The rearrangement joins TRBV4-1 to TRBJ1-2, with D perhaps TRBD1 (6 bases). Trimming pared 0 bases from V and 7 bases from J, leaving 15 bases between. Germline V gene sequence: CDR1 MGHRA, CDR2 YSYEKL. CDR3 size: 15 residues. The CDR3 DNA reads TGCGCCAGCAGCCAAGAGAAGAACAGGGTCGGTGGCTACACCTTC. It specifies CASSQEKNRVGGYTF.

This clonotype was seen more than once but under ten times. The V call is TRBV7-8, the J call TRBJ2-7; 11 bases line up with TRBD2. This CDR3 region has 18 residues. V lost 1 base, J lost 0 bases, and 8 bases stayed unmatched. Germline loops: CDR1 SGHVS, CDR2 FQNEAQ. As DNA, the CDR3 is TGTGCCAGCAGCTTAGAGGCTAGCGGGGGGTCTATCTCCTACGAGCAGTACTTC. It specifies CASSLEASGGSISYEQYF. Full variable domain (outside the CDR3, taken from reference TRBV7-8 and TRBJ2-7): GAGVSQSPRYKVAKRGQDVALRCDPISGHVSLFWYQQALGQGPEFLTYFQNEAQLDKSGLPSDRFFAERPEGSVSTLKIQRTQQEDSAVYLCASSLEASGGSISYEQYFGPGTRLTVT.

This rearrangement joins TRBV30 to TRBJ2-7; no definite D call. In germline, CDR1 is GTSNPN, CDR2 SVGIG (reference sequence). CDR3 length equals 14 residues. V was shortened by 7 bases and J by 1 base, with 17 bases between the two germline ends. CDR3 region: CASPAAPRSYEQYF. The CDR3 coding sequence is TGTGCCTCCCCGGCGGCTCCTAGGTCCTACGAGCAGTACTTC.

V and J are TRBV19 and TRBJ2-5; the D call may be TRBD1 or TRBD2 (6 bases each). Germline V CDR1 and CDR2: LNHDA, SQIVND (reference sequence). Deletions cut 4 bases from V and 2 bases from J, with 11 bases between. The CDR3 runs 14 residues. The CDR3 reads CASSNGGLQETQYF. The CDR3 nucleotides are TGTGCCAGTAGTAATGGGGGGCTACAAGAGACCCAGTACTTC.

The chain is built from TRBV3-1 and TRBJ2-1; perhaps TRBD2 as D (6 bases). The CDR3 covers 16 residues. The germline gives CDR1 LGHDT, CDR2 YNNKEL (reference sequence). Trimming left V 0 bases short and J 7 bases short, with 16 bases between. CDR3: CASSQDFRLVTNEQFF. CDR3 coding DNA: TGTGCCAGCAGCCAAGATTTTCGACTAGTCACGAATGAGCAGTTCTTC.

The V and J genes are TRBV27 and TRBJ2-5; 13 bases are a match to TRBD2. The tail of the sequence fits TRBJ2-7 better, so the J call may be wrong. CDR3 length equals 16 residues. Germline V gene sequence: CDR1 MNHEY, CDR2 SMNVEV (reference sequence). The CDR3 bases are TGTGCCAGCAGTTTATCGGGACTAGCGGGGTACTACGAGCAGTACTTC. It is translated as CASSLSGLAGYYEQYF.

This clonotype was seen only a few times. The chain is built from TRBV15 and TRBJ2-1, with D possibly TRBD2 on 6 matching bases. CDR1 is LNHNV, CDR2 YYDKDF, per germline (reference sequence). CDR3 length: 15 amino acids. Trimming cost V 4 bases and J 0 bases, with 10 bases left between them. The CDR3 loop is CATSTGTGSYNEQFF. For the CDR3, the DNA is TGTGCCACCAGCACCGGGACTGGCTCCTACAATGAGCAGTTCTTC. Supplemented by reference TRBV15 and TRBJ2-1, the full variable domain reads DAMVIQNPRYQVTQFGKPVTLSCSQTLNHNVMYWYQQKSSQAPKLLFHYYDKDFNNEADTPDNFQSRRPNTSFCFLDIRSPGLGDTAMYLCATSTGTGSYNEQFFGPGTRLTVL.

The rearrangement uses TRBV6-1 and TRBJ2-7, with TRBD2 identical over 7 bases. The V gene's germline CDR1 is MNHNS and CDR2 SASEGT. Germline trimming cut 4 bases from V and 8 bases from J; bases unmatched to any gene: 14. The CDR3 has 15 amino acids. The DNA of the CDR3 is TGTGCCAGCAGTGCCGGACTAGAATCCCAGGGAAAGCAGTACTTC. Translation: CASSAGLESQGKQYF.

This sequence joins TRBV2 and TRBJ2-1; a possible D gene is TRBD2 (6 bases). The germline gives CDR1 SNHLY, CDR2 FYNNEI. Trimming pared 6 bases from V and 1 base from J, leaving 13 bases between. The CDR3 is 15 amino acids. CDR3 in amino acids: CASSIEEGSYNEQFF. Here the CDR3 DNA reads TGTGCCAGCAGCATAGAGGAGGGGTCCTACAATGAGCAGTTCTTC. Based on the CDR3 plus reference TRBV2 and TRBJ2-1, the full variable domain is EPEVTQTPSHQVTQMGQEVILRCVPISNHLYFYWYRQILGQKVEFLVSFYNNEISEKSEIFDDQFSVERPDGSNFTLKIRSTKLEDSAMYFCASSIEEGSYNEQFFGPGTRLTVL.

Comments on this clonotype: A single base separates this from a much larger clone, so it may be a read error. The gene calls are TRBV7-2 and TRBJ2-1; D call uncertain. The CDR3 loop spans 12 amino acids. Germline V gene sequence: CDR1 SGHTA, CDR2 FQGNSA. V lost 8 bases to trimming and J lost 4 bases, with 9 bases between them. The CDR3 sequence: CASGRLYNEQFF. DNA for the CDR3: TGTGCCAGCGGCCGGTTGTACAATGAGCAGTTCTTC. The full variable domain, its missing parts supplied by reference TRBV7-2 and TRBJ2-1, is GAGVSQSPSNKVTEKGKDVELRCDPISGHTALYWYRQSLGQGLEFLIYFQGNSAPDKSGLPSDRFSAERTGGSVSTLTIQRTQQEDSAVYLCASGRLYNEQFFGPGTRLTVL.

J is TRBJ2-1 and V is TRBV5-4, with 10 positions matching TRBD2. Germline loops: CDR1 SGHNT, CDR2 YYREEE (reference sequence). V lost 5 bases and J lost 5; bases outside the gene matches: 10. This CDR3 contains 16 residues. This CDR3 is CASRWGPGLANNEQFF. DNA for the CDR3: TGTGCCAGCAGATGGGGACCGGGACTAGCGAACAATGAGCAGTTCTTC.

With regard to this clonotype: At one end, the junction sequence differs from germline, possibly due to a read error. J is TRBJ1-5 and V is TRBV2; 7 bases match TRBD1. Germline lookup yields CDR1 SNHLY and CDR2 FYNNEI. The CDR3 covers 15 residues. The CDR3 sequence is CTSRADRVDSQPQHF. The CDR3 DNA is TGTACCAGCAGAGCCGACAGGGTTGACAGTCAGCCCCAGCATTTT.